These T cell receptor beta chains were read from a single sample in a study of blood T cell repertoires in COVID-19. Assay: immunoSEQ multiplex PCR; the TCRdb copy retains only in-frame clones and omits some. The sample yields hundreds of thousands of clones, about 83% seen once. The sample consisted of peripheral blood. These receptors all come from a woman aged 50 to 60 with acute or convalescent COVID-19. CDR3s include the opening cysteine and the closing phenylalanine or tryptophan. The D gene is left open where the match is weak. The size field is filled for only some rows; it gives once, few, many or a size class.

j_call | d_call | v_call | clone_size | cdr3_nt | cdr3_aa
TRBJ2-1 | TRBD2 | TRBV2 | . | TGTGCCAGCAGTCGCGGGCGGGAGAGTATCAATGAGCAGTTCTTC | CASSRGRESINEQFF
TRBJ2-2 | TRBD2 | TRBV6-4 | . | TGTGCCAGCAGTAGGTCTAGCGGGAGTGACACCGGGGAGCTGTTTTTT | CASSRSSGSDTGELFF
TRBJ2-7 | TRBD1 | TRBV28 | . | TGTGCCAGCAGTTTAGCGGCGGACAGGGGATACGAGCAGTACTTC | CASSLAADRGYEQYF
TRBJ1-1 | . | TRBV7-9 | . | TGTGCCAGCAGCTTAGCTTCGGGTGAAGCTTTCTTT | CASSLASGEAFF
TRBJ1-1 | . | TRBV18 | . | TGTGCCAGCTCGAGAGGGGCAGGGGCAGGGGCGGCTTTCTTT | CASSRGAGAGAAFF
TRBJ2-1 | TRBD2 | TRBV15 | . | TGTGCCACCAGCCCGAAGGGCGGGAGAAGGGACAATGAGCAGTTCTTC | CATSPKGGRRDNEQFF
TRBJ2-3 | TRBD1 | TRBV14 | . | TGTGCCAGCAGCCAAGATCCCCGGGGGACAGGCTCTAGCACAGATACGCAGTATTTT | CASSQDPRGTGSSTDTQYF
TRBJ2-3 | . | TRBV28 | . | TGTGCCAGCAGTTTTTGGGCCACTAGCACAGATACGCAGTATTTT | CASSFWATSTDTQYF
TRBJ2-7 | . | TRBV4-1 | few | TGCGCCAGCAGCCAAGCGCTAGTCCCTTCCTCCTACGAGCAGTACTTC | CASSQALVPSSYEQYF
TRBJ2-7 | . | TRBV28 | . | TGTGCCAGCAGCCTACAGGGCTACGAGCAGTACTTC | CASSLQGYEQYF
TRBJ1-2 | TRBD1 | TRBV19 | . | TGTGCCAGTAGTACCCGGGACAGGGGGGACTATGGCTACACCTTC | CASSTRDRGDYGYTF
TRBJ1-2 | . | TRBV7-2 | . | TGTGCCAGCAGCCCCGGACAACTATATGGCTACACCTTC | CASSPGQLYGYTF
TRBJ1-1 | . | TRBV19 | . | TGTGCCAGTAGTTCATGGGAGGGCACTGAAGCTTTCTTT | CASSSWEGTEAFF
TRBJ1-1 | TRBD1 | TRBV5-6 | . | TGTGCCAGCAGCTTTCCTACAGGGGCTACTGAAGCTTTCTTT | CASSFPTGATEAFF
TRBJ2-7 | . | TRBV7-9 | many | TGTGCCAGCAGCTTAGGACAATCAACAGGTTCCTACGAGCAGTACTTC | CASSLGQSTGSYEQYF
TRBJ1-1 | . | TRBV6-2/TRBV6-3 | . | TGTGCCAGCAGTTACTCTATCACTAGCATGAACACTGAAGCTTTCTTT | CASSYSITSMNTEAFF
TRBJ1-4 | . | TRBV5-1 | . | TGCGCCAGCAGCTTGGCGAACAGCCCTGGTGAAAAACTGTTTTTT | CASSLANSPGEKLFF
TRBJ1-5 | . | TRBV5-6 | . | TGTGCCAGCAGCTTGGGGCAGGTGGGTCAGCCCCAGCATTTT | CASSLGQVGQPQHF
TRBJ2-7 | TRBD2 | TRBV5-1 | once | TGCGCCAGCAGCTTCGGCGGGAGCCTATACGAGCAGTACTTC | CASSFGGSLYEQYF
TRBJ2-7 | TRBD1 | TRBV9 | once | TGTGCCAGCAGCAGGGGACAGGGGGCCTACGAGCAGTACTTC | CASSRGQGAYEQYF
TRBJ1-5 | . | TRBV15 | once | TGTGCCACCAGCAGAGATAGGGGGTCGTCGGGCAATCAGCCCCAGCATTTT | CATSRDRGSSGNQPQHF
TRBJ2-7 | TRBD2 | TRBV2 | . | TGTGCCAGCACGCCTAGCGGGATTTACGAGCAGTACTTC | CASTPSGIYEQYF
TRBJ1-2 | TRBD1 | TRBV2 | few | TGTGCCAGGGGGGACAGGGGGAACTATGGCTACACCTTC | CARGDRGNYGYTF
TRBJ2-5 | . | TRBV6-5 | . | TGTGCCAGCAGTCGGACACATACACAAGAGACCCAGTACTTC | CASSRTHTQETQYF
TRBJ2-3 | . | TRBV7-6 | . | TGTGCCAGCAGCCCGATCCGGACAGTGCGCGGCACAGATACGCAGTATTTT | CASSPIRTVRGTDTQYF
TRBJ2-2 | . | TRBV5-1 | . | TGCGCCAGCAGCTCGACAGTTCAGAACACCGGGGAGCTGTTTTTT | CASSSTVQNTGELFF
TRBJ1-4 | . | TRBV5-1 | . | TGCGCCAGCAGCCCCAGGGCGACTAATGAAAAACTGTTTTTT | CASSPRATNEKLFF
TRBJ1-2 | TRBD1 | TRBV27 | . | TGTGCCAGCAGCCACGGACAGGGGGCTGATGGCTACACCTTC | CASSHGQGADGYTF
TRBJ2-1 | . | TRBV11-1 | once | TGTGCCAGCAGCTCCCTAGAGTCCGGGGGTGAGCAGTTCTTC | CASSSLESGGEQFF
TRBJ2-2 | . | TRBV29-1 | . | TGCAGCCCCGGGTCGAGGCGGGATAGCGTCTCCGGGGAGCTGTTTTTT | CSPGSRRDSVSGELFF
TRBJ2-5 | TRBD2 | TRBV5-1 | few | TGCGCCAGCAGCTTGGCACTAGCGGGAGTTGGGGAGACCCAGTACTTC | CASSLALAGVGETQYF
TRBJ2-7 | . | TRBV6-5 | . | TGTGCCAGCACCCAACAAGGGGGGGCGACCTACGAGCAGTACTTC | CASTQQGGATYEQYF
TRBJ1-5 | . | TRBV7-9 | . | TGTGCCAGCAGCTCCCCGGGGAGCAATCAGCCCCAGCATTTT | CASSSPGSNQPQHF
TRBJ1-3 | TRBD1 | TRBV11-2 | . | TGTGCCAGCAGCTTAGGATTGGCGAGGGGGCCCATCGGAAACACCATATATTTT | CASSLGLARGPIGNTIYF